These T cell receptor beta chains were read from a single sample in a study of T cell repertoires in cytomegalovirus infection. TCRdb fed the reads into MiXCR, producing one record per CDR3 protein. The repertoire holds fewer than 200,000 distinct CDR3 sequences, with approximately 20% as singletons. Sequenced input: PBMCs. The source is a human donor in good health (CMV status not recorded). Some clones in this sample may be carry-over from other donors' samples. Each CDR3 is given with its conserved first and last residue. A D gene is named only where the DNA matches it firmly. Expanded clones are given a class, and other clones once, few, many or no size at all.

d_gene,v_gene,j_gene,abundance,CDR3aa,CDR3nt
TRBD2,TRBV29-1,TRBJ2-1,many,CSVEGRVTSGIREQFF,TGCAGCGTTGAGGGCAGGGTAACAAGCGGGATACGGGAGCAGTTCTTC
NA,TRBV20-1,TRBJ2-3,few,CSASRGVGTQYF,TGCAGTGCTAGCCGCGGAGTGGGTACGCAGTATTTT
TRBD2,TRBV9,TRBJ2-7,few,CASSRSSGSPSEQYF,TGTGCCAGCAGCAGATCTAGCGGGAGCCCCTCTGAGCAGTACTTC
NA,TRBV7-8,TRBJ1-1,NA,CASSLGERGVEAFF,TGTGCCAGCAGCTTAGGGGAGAGGGGGGTTGAAGCTTTCTTT
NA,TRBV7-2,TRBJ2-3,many,CASSGDRSQYF,TGTGCCAGCAGCGGGGACCGTTCGCAGTATTTT
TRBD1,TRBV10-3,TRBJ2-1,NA,CATHGQAFNNEQFF,TGTGCCACTCATGGACAGGCGTTCAACAATGAGCAGTTCTTC
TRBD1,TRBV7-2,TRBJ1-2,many,CASSLPTGGDYGYTF,TGTGCCAGCAGCTTACCGACAGGGGGAGACTATGGCTACACCTTC
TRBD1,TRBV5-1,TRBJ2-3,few,CASNAGTGNTDTQYF,TGCGCCAGCAACGCCGGGACAGGGAACACCGATACGCAGTATTTT
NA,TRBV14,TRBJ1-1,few,CASSDFGHGMMEAFF,TGTGCCAGCAGCGACTTTGGACACGGAATGATGGAAGCTTTCTTT
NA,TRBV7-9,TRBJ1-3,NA,CASSLGSGNTIYF,TGTGCCAGCAGCTTAGGTTCTGGAAACACCATATATTTT
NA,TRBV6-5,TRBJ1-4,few,CASSYRQVGANEKLFF,TGTGCCAGCAGTTACCGGCAGGTTGGGGCTAATGAAAAACTGTTTTTT
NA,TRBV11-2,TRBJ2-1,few,CASSLAPSGYNEQFF,TGTGCCAGCAGCCTGGCCCCTTCGGGCTACAATGAGCAGTTCTTC
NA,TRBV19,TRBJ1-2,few,CASTDALSNYGYTF,TGTGCCAGTACGGACGCTTTGTCGAACTATGGCTACACCTTC
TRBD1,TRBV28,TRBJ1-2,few,CASSSPLPGQGRYGYTF,TGTGCCAGCAGTTCACCTCTCCCGGGACAGGGAAGATATGGCTACACCTTC
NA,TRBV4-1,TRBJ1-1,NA,CASSQENRNTEAFF,TGCGCCAGCAGCCAAGAAAACCGGAACACTGAAGCTTTCTTT
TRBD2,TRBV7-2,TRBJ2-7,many,CASSGRLAGPSYEQYF,TGTGCCAGCAGCGGCAGACTAGCGGGACCCTCCTACGAGCAGTACTTC
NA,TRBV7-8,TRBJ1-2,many,CASSLERSNYGYTF,TGTGCCAGCAGCTTAGAGAGGAGTAACTATGGCTACACCTTC
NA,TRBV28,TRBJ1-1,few,CALGRGNTEAFF,TGTGCCCTCGGGAGGGGGAACACTGAAGCTTTCTTT
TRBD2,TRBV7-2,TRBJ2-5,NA,CASSLGTSGGPLQETQYF,TGTGCCAGCAGCTTAGGGACTAGCGGGGGGCCCCTCCAAGAGACCCAGTACTTC
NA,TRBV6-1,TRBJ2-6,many,CASRPRRSGANVLTF,TGTGCCAGCAGACCCCGACGGTCTGGGGCCAACGTCCTGACTTTC
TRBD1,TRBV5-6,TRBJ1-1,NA,CASSRDRGVGAFF,TGTGCCAGCAGCCGGGACAGGGGGGTCGGAGCTTTCTTT
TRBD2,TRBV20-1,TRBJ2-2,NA,CSARDPGLAANTGELFF,TGCAGTGCTAGAGATCCGGGACTAGCGGCGAACACCGGGGAGCTGTTTTTT
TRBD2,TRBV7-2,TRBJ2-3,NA,CASSPPGLAGGTDTQYF,TGTGCCAGCAGCCCCCCGGGACTAGCGGGAGGTACAGATACGCAGTATTTT
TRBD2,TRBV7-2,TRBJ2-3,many,CASSSTGLAGRTDTQYF,TGTGCCAGCAGCTCGACAGGACTAGCGGGCCGCACAGATACGCAGTATTTT
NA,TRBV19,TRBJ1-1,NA,CASTPEWGTAFF,TGTGCCAGTACTCCTGAGTGGGGTACAGCTTTCTTT
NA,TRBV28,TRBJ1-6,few,CASSIHGEGNSPLHF,TGTGCCAGCAGTATACATGGGGAGGGTAATTCACCCCTCCACTTT
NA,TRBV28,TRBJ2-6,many,CASSLGGSGANVLTF,TGTGCCAGCAGCTTAGGGGGTTCCGGGGCCAACGTCCTGACTTTC
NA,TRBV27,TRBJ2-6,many,CASRNPSSGANVLTF,TGTGCCAGCAGGAACCCGAGCTCTGGGGCCAACGTCCTGACTTTC
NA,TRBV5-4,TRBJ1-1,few,CASSRGGWTEAFF,TGTGCCAGCAGCCGGGGGGGCTGGACTGAAGCTTTCTTT
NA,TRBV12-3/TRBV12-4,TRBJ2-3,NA,CASKSRHNTDTQYF,TGTGCCAGCAAGAGCAGACACAACACAGATACGCAGTATTTT
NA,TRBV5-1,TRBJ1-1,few,CASSLGVGGRMNTEAFF,TGCGCCAGCAGCTTGGGGGTTGGGGGCCGTATGAACACTGAAGCTTTCTTT
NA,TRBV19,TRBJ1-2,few,CASSPGSGVGGYTF,TGTGCCAGTAGCCCCGGCTCAGGAGTAGGCGGCTACACCTTC
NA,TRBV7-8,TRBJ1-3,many,CASSLDRNSGNTIYF,TGTGCCAGCAGCTTAGATAGGAACTCTGGAAACACCATATATTTT
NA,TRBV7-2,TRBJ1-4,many,CASSLGMIRDFNEKLFF,TGTGCCAGCAGCTTAGGGATGATCAGGGATTTTAATGAAAAACTGTTTTTT
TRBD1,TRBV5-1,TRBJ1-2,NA,CASSSGPGGVYGYTF,TGCGCCAGCAGTTCTGGACCAGGGGGCGTCTATGGCTACACCTTC
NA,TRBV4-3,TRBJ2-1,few,CASSQGGGTLPRSYNEQFF,TGCGCCAGCAGCCAAGGTGGGGGGACTTTACCCCGCTCCTACAATGAGCAGTTCTTC
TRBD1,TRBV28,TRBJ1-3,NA,CACSLYRGISGNTIYF,TGTGCCTGCAGTTTATACAGGGGGATTTCTGGAAACACCATATATTTT
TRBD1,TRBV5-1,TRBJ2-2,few,CASSPGTDWNTGELFF,TGCGCCAGCAGCCCTGGGACAGATTGGAACACCGGGGAGCTGTTTTTT
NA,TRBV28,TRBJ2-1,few,CASSAPGVNEQFF,TGTGCCAGCTCCGCGCCGGGTGTGAATGAGCAGTTCTTC
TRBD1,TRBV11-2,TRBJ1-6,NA,CASSLQGAANSPLHF,TGTGCCAGCAGCTTACAGGGGGCTGCCAATTCACCCCTCCACTTT
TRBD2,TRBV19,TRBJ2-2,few,CASKPGGLGTGELFF,TGTGCCAGTAAACCGGGAGGGCTGGGCACCGGGGAGCTGTTTTTT
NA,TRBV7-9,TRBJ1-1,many,CASSFPRTTTEAFF,TGTGCCAGCAGCTTCCCCAGGACAACCACTGAAGCTTTCTTT
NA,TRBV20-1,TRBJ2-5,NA,CSASLPGRQETQYF,TGCAGTGCTAGCCTTCCCGGGCGACAAGAGACCCAGTACTTC
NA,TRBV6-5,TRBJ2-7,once,CASSLTRRNEQYF,TGTGCCAGCAGTCTAACCAGGAGGAACGAGCAGTACTTC
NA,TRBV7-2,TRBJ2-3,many,CASSPGRVTDTQYF,TGTGCCAGCAGCCCAGGCAGGGTCACAGATACGCAGTATTTT
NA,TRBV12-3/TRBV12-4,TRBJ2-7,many,CASSRTQYEQYF,TGTGCCAGCAGTCGGACACAATACGAGCAGTACTTC
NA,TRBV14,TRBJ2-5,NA,CASSRWGSGGAEETQYF,TGTGCCAGCAGCCGCTGGGGTTCCGGGGGCGCGGAAGAGACCCAGTACTTC
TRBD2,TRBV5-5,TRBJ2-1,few,CASSKGLAGDISYNEQFF,TGTGCCAGCAGCAAGGGACTAGCGGGAGATATCTCCTACAATGAGCAGTTCTTC
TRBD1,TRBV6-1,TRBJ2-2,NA,CASNRDRASSGELFF,TGTGCCAGCAACCGGGACAGAGCTTCTTCTGGGGAGCTGTTTTTT
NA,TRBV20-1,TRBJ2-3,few,CSARDSGWVAGTQYF,TGCAGTGCTAGAGATTCGGGGTGGGTGGCGGGTACGCAGTATTTT
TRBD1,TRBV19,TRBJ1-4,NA,CASGQDNEKLFF,TGTGCCAGTGGACAGGATAATGAAAAACTGTTTTTT
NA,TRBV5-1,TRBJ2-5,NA,CASSLGPGGETQYF,TGCGCCAGCAGCTTGGGGCCCGGCGGCGAGACCCAGTACTTC
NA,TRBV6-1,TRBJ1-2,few,CASSEARPIYGYTF,TGTGCCAGCAGTGAAGCGAGGCCCATCTATGGCTACACCTTC
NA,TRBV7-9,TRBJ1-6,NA,CASSPGHGVYNSPLHF,TGTGCCAGCAGCCCTGGACATGGGGTCTATAATTCACCCCTCCACTTT
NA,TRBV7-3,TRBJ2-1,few,CASSLARRRFF,TGTGCCAGCAGCTTAGCCAGACGTCGGTTCTTC
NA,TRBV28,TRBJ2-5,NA,CASSYGGQNQETQYF,TGTGCCAGCAGTTATGGGGGGCAGAACCAAGAGACCCAGTACTTC